The 18 T cell receptor beta chains in this list originate from one sample, sequenced in a study. Treg sorting used a CD4+CD25+CD127-/low gate. TCRdb used MiXCR to reprocess the 5' RACE reads, holding one entry per CDR3 protein. The sample shows 11,000 or so distinct CDR3 sequences, over 25% of them seen only once. The sequencing input was Tregs sorted from a lymph node. These receptors all come from a female donor with breast cancer.

This clonotype was observed at least ten times. V and J are TRBV4-3 and TRBJ1-2; TRBD1 matches 7 bases. The length of the CDR3 is 15 residues. V trimming: 3 bases; J trimming: 8 bases; junction bases outside the gene matches: 12. The germline CDR1 and CDR2 sequences are LGHNA and YSLEER. The CDR3 DNA follows: TGCGCCAGCAGCCACAGTTCGACAGGGAGGGAGGGCTACACCTTC. It translates to CASSHSSTGREGYTF.

This clonotype is medium-sized within its sample. V gene TRBV20-1 combines with J gene TRBJ1-2; the D gene is possibly TRBD1 (6 bases). The V gene's germline CDR1 is DFQATT and CDR2 SNEGSKA (reference sequence). V was clipped by 0 bases and J by 8 bases, with 13 bases between them. The CDR3 loop spans 13 amino acids. This chain's CDR3 is CSARDLQGDGYTF. The DNA for the CDR3 is TGCAGTGCTAGAGATCTACAGGGAGACGGCTACACCTTC.

Ten or more counts support this clonotype. The chain carries TRBV7-9 and TRBJ2-1; a possible D gene is TRBD2 (6 bases). Germline values: CDR1 SEHNR, CDR2 FQNEAQ (reference sequence). This CDR3 has 16 amino acids. The V end was cut by 5 bases, the J end by 13 bases, with 27 bases between. The CDR3 spells CASSPGGAGPRQKQFF. DNA of the CDR3: TGTGCCAGCAGCCCCGGAGGGGCCGGACCGCGCCAAAAACAGTTCTTC.

The table lists this clonotype with a few counts. This rearrangement joins TRBV12-3 or TRBV12-4 to TRBJ2-1; 8 positions agree with TRBD2. CDR3 length: 17 residues. V dropped 5 bases and J dropped 4; count of bases not matched to a gene: 13. The CDR3 bases are TGTGCCAGCAGTCCCCCGTTAGCGGGAAAGGGGTACAATGAGCAGTTCTTC. Protein product: CASSPPLAGKGYNEQFF.

DNA for the CDR3: TGCGCCAGCAGCTCAGTGGTATCAACGCAGAGTACATGGGGCCAGTACTTC. Translated: CASSSVVSTQSTWGQYF. The V call is TRBV5-1, the J call TRBJ2-5, with unresolved D. The CDR3 covers 17 residues. Trimming stripped 3 bases from V and 10 bases from J, with 28 bases between. Per germline, CDR1 SGHRS and CDR2 YFSETQ.

This clonotype was seen many times. J is TRBJ2-1 and V is TRBV6-1; 10 bases agree with TRBD2. This CDR3 has 15 residues. Losses at the gene ends were 3 bases for V and 7 bases for J; bases not matched to a gene: 6. Germline loops: CDR1 MNHNS, CDR2 SASEGT. In nucleotides, the CDR3 is TGTGCCAGCAGTGATCGAGCGGGAGGGGTGAATGAGCAGTTCTTC. Translated, it gives CASSDRAGGVNEQFF.

Points on this clonotype: The junction shows a germline mismatch at one end, possibly a read error. As DNA, the CDR3 is TGCCCCAGCAGCTCTGTTGAAACTTTCTTT. Residues: CPSSSVETFF. V and J are TRBV12-3 or TRBV12-4 and TRBJ1-1; D gene uncertain. This CDR3 spans 10 amino acids.

Within the sample, this clonotype is medium-sized. The CDR3 sequence: CASSLALASVEQYF. CDR3 bases: TGTGCCAGCAGCCTGGCGCTAGCATCCGTCGAGCAGTACTTC. The chain joins TRBV12-3 or TRBV12-4 to TRBJ2-7, with TRBD2 as a possible D gene (5 bases). The CDR3 is 14 residues long. Trimming left V 6 bases short and J 6 bases short, with 18 bases between.

V gene TRBV6-5 combines with J gene TRBJ1-1, with D possibly matching TRBD1 (5 bases). Trimming removed 7 bases from V and 0 bases from J, with 12 bases in between. The CDR3 spans 14 residues. CDR1 MNHEY and CDR2 SVGAGI come from the germline V gene. CDR3 sequence (DNA): TGTGCCAGCATCCCTCGGGGCCTGAACACTGAAGCTTTCTTT. Its translation is CASIPRGLNTEAFF.

This clonotype was found a few times. V usage is TRBV5-1 and J usage is TRBJ1-2, with 7 positions matching TRBD1. V lost 4 bases, J lost 1 base, and 4 bases stayed unmatched. Germline V gene sequence: CDR1 SGHRS, CDR2 YFSETQ. The CDR3 is 14 amino acids. This chain's CDR3 is CASSPGQLNYGYTF. The CDR3 DNA sequence: TGCGCCAGCAGCCCGGGACAGCTTAACTATGGCTACACCTTC.

Regarding this clonotype: At one end the junction does not follow the germline gene, possibly because of a read error. V usage is TRBV7-9 and J usage is TRBJ2-3, with D possibly TRBD2 on 6 matching bases. Germline loops: CDR1 SEHNR, CDR2 FQNEAQ (reference sequence). The CDR3 covers 14 residues. The CDR3 region is CASSLAGGTDTRYF. In nucleotides, the CDR3 is TGTGCCAGCAGCTTAGCGGGAGGTACAGATACGCGGTATTTT. Combining the CDR3 with reference TRBV7-9 and TRBJ2-3 gives the whole variable domain DTGVSQNPRHKITKRGQNVTFRCDPISEHNRLYWYRQTLGQGPEFLTYFQNEAQLEKSRLLSDRFSAERPKGSFSTLEIQRTEQGDSAMYLCASSLAGGTDTRYFGPGTRLTVL.

This clonotype is medium-sized by share. CDR3 in DNA: TGTGCCAGCAGTCCCCTTGGGGATACGCAGTATTTT. Its protein product is CASSPLGDTQYF. The V and J genes are TRBV6-5 and TRBJ2-3; D unresolved. Trimming cost V 5 bases and J 6 bases, with 9 bases left between them. The CDR3 spans 12 residues. Germline CDR1 MNHEY, CDR2 SVGAGI.

With respect to this clonotype: A much larger clone lies one base from this, so it may be a read error. The CDR3 end shows no conserved phenylalanine or tryptophan, and so a read error is likely. This CDR3 is CASSQAGQGRNEQFL. For the CDR3, the DNA is TGCGCCAGCAGCCAGGCTGGACAGGGTAGAAATGAGCAGTTCCTC. The chain uses TRBV4-1 and TRBJ2-1; 8 bases map to TRBD1. V was clipped by 3 bases and J by 7 bases; unmatched bases: 8. CDR1 and CDR2 (germline): MGHRA, YSYEKL. The CDR3 sequence is 15 residues long.

This clonotype has a count of ten or more. The chain recombines TRBV15 with TRBJ2-7; 7 positions agree with TRBD2. This CDR3 is built from 15 residues. Germline values: CDR1 LNHNV, CDR2 YYDKDF (reference sequence). The J segment lost 6 bases and the V segment lost 0 bases, leaving 8 bases of the junction unmatched. The CDR3 DNA sequence: TGTGCCACCAGCAGAGATAGTCGGGGGGATCTCGAGCAGTACTTC. Its translation is CATSRDSRGDLEQYF.

There are many counts of this clonotype. V usage is TRBV4-1 and J usage is TRBJ1-1, with 7 positions matching TRBD1. CDR1 is MGHRA, CDR2 YSYEKL, per germline. V lost 2 bases, J lost 6 bases, and 6 bases stayed unmatched. The CDR3 is made up of 14 amino acids. The CDR3 DNA reads as TGCGCCAGCAGCCAATCTTCGACAGGGTCTGAAGCTTTCTTT. Its translation is CASSQSSTGSEAFF.

Details on this clonotype: This CDR3 is missing its conserved last phenylalanine or tryptophan, likely due to a read error. The chain links TRBV20-1 to TRBJ1-5, with 7 bases aligning to TRBD1. CDR1 and CDR2 (germline): DFQATT, SNEGSKA (reference sequence). This CDR3 comprises 17 residues. After removal of 6 bases from V and 5 bases from J, the junction contained 19 bases not matched to a gene. This CDR3 reads CSAPRDSRGSRDQPQHS. CDR3 in DNA: TGCAGTGCCCCTAGGGATAGCAGGGGGAGTAGGGATCAGCCCCAGCATTCT.

This clonotype has only one observation. Possible read error: a much larger clone is one base away. Because the CDR3 is missing its conserved closing phenylalanine or tryptophan, this is likely a read error. V is TRBV20-1 and J is TRBJ2-1; 9 bases agree with TRBD2. CDR1 and CDR2 (germline): DFQATT, SNEGSKA (reference sequence). The CDR3 is made up of 15 amino acids. Losses at the gene ends were 0 bases for V and 8 bases for J; bases not matched to a gene: 8. This CDR3 reads CSARDYGGGRDEQFI. CDR3 DNA sequence: TGCAGTGCTAGAGATTACGGCGGCGGGAGGGATGAGCAGTTCATC.

This clonotype came up many times. The chain has TRBV5-1 and TRBJ2-7, with a possible D match to TRBD2 (5 bases). Germline CDR1 is SGHRS and CDR2 is YFSETQ. V dropped 0 bases and J dropped 2 bases, with 12 bases sitting between them. The CDR3 spans 15 residues. The CDR3 is CASSLEEAGPYEQYF. DNA of the CDR3: TGCGCCAGCAGCTTGGAGGAGGCCGGACCCTACGAGCAGTACTTC.